The next 8 T cell receptor beta chains were all read from a single sample in a study of blood T cells in healthy people across ages. A second about 6 to 12 cycle PCR used barcoded and J-beta primers. In TCRdb, the 5' RACE reads were re-called with MiXCR into one record per CDR3 protein. The sample yields about 1.4 million distinct CDR3 sequences, around 59% seen once. The sample taken for sequencing was blood. These receptors originate from a man younger than 35 in good health.

The chain couples TRBV11-2 to TRBJ2-5, with TRBD2 matching over 8 bases. There are 15 residues in the CDR3. With V trimmed by 4 bases and J by 4 bases, 8 bases remained unmatched. The V gene's germline CDR1 is SGHAT and CDR2 FQNNGV. The CDR3 DNA reads as TGTGCCAGCAGCTCCGGGGGGGCCATAATAGAGACCCAGTACTTC. Translating it yields CASSSGGAIIETQYF.

The V call is TRBV30, the J call TRBJ1-1; no reliable D call. Germline V gene sequence: CDR1 GTSNPN, CDR2 SVGIG (reference sequence). This CDR3 spans 15 amino acids. The V end was cut by 0 bases, the J end by 4 bases, with 15 bases between. The CDR3: CAWSVGFLPSTEAFF. The CDR3 coding sequence is TGTGCCTGGAGTGTAGGATTTTTGCCTTCCACTGAAGCTTTCTTT.

The table lists this clonotype with many counts. The chain combines TRBV7-2 with TRBJ2-5; D might be TRBD1 (6 bases). Between the trimmed V and J ends, which lost 6 bases and 5 bases, there was a span of 10 bases. This CDR3 is built from 12 residues. Germline V gene lookup returns CDR1 SGHTA and CDR2 FQGNSA. CDR3: CASSFRGETQYF. The CDR3 bases are TGTGCCAGCAGTTTTAGGGGGGAGACCCAGTACTTC.

This clonotype has just a few counts. The V gene is TRBV21-1, the J gene TRBJ2-4; the table's D gene call, TRBD2, was not cross checked with the DNA. TRBV21-1 is reported as a pseudogene. The CDR3 length is 16 residues. The CDR3 here is CASSKGGGNSKNIQYF. The CDR3 DNA follows: TGTGCCAGCAGCAAAGGGGGAGGCAATTCCAAAAACATTCAGTACTTC.

On this clonotype itself: The junction does not match germline at one end; this may be a read error. The genes are TRBV10-3 and TRBJ2-7, with D perhaps assigned TRBD1 or TRBD2 (5 bases each). The V gene's germline CDR1 is ENHRY and CDR2 SYGVKD. This CDR3 is 14 amino acids long. CDR3: CAIREWDGNDEQYF. The CDR3 bases are TGTGCCATCAGGGAGTGGGACGGAAACGACGAGCAGTACTTC.

This clonotype was detected a few times. The chain links TRBV5-1 to TRBJ2-4; D possibly corresponds to TRBD1 (5 bases). The J call may be incorrect, as the DNA end agrees better with TRBJ2-7. CDR1 and CDR2 (germline): SGHRS, YFSETQ. The CDR3 is 15 amino acids. The CDR3 here is CASSYIFQGIYEQYF. Written as DNA, the CDR3 is TGCGCCAGCAGCTATATATTTCAGGGTATCTACGAGCAGTACTTC.

The genes are TRBV5-1 and TRBJ1-1; D not certain. V was cut by 0 bases and J by 3 bases, with 15 bases left in between. This CDR3 is built from 16 residues. CDR1 and CDR2 (germline): SGHRS, YFSETQ. This CDR3 is CASSLALGGIDTEAFF. The DNA for the CDR3 is TGCGCCAGCAGCTTGGCCCTGGGAGGAATCGACACTGAAGCTTTCTTT.

The chain is built from TRBV12-3 or TRBV12-4 and TRBJ2-2; perhaps D is TRBD1 or TRBD2 (6 bases each). The CDR3 has 18 amino acids. V gave up 5 bases and J gave up 2 bases, with 21 bases separating them. The CDR3, as DNA: TGTGCCAGCAGTCCCTATTTGGGGGGCAGTACCAACACCGGGGAGCTGTTTTTT. Protein product: CASSPYLGGSTNTGELFF.